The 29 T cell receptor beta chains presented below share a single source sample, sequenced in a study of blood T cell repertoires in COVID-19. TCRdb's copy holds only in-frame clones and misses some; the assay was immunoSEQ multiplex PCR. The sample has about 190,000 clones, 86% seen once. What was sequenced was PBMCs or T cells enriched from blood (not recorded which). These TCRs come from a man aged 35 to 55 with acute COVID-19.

The CDR3 nucleotides are TGTGCCAGCAGCCAGCTCGACAGGGGGCAGGAAAAACTGTTTTTT. Amino acids: CASSQLDRGQEKLFF. The gene calls are TRBV5-6 and TRBJ1-4; 10 bases are shared with TRBD1. This CDR3 has 15 amino acids. Germline lookup yields CDR1 SGHDT and CDR2 YYEEEE. V lost 4 bases and J lost 8; bases outside the gene matches: 8.

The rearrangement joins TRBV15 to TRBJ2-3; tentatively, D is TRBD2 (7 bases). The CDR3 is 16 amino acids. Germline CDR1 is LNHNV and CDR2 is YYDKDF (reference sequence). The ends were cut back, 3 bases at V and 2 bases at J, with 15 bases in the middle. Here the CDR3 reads CATSRGGRGITDTQYF. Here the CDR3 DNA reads TGTGCCACCAGCAGGGGGGGGCGAGGCATCACAGATACGCAGTATTTT.

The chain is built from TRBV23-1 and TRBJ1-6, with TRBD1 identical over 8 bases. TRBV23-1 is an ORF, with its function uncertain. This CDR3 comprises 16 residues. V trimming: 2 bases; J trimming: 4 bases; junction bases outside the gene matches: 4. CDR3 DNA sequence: TGCGCCAGCAGTCAAGACAGGGGCCCTTATAATTCACCCCTCCACTTT. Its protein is CASSQDRGPYNSPLHF.

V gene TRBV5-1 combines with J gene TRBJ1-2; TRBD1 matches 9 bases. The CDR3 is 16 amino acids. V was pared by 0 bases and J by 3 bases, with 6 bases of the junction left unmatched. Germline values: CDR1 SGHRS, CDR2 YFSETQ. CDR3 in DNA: TGCGCCAGCAGCTTGGGGGACAGGGTAAAGGACTATGGCTACACCTTC. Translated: CASSLGDRVKDYGYTF.

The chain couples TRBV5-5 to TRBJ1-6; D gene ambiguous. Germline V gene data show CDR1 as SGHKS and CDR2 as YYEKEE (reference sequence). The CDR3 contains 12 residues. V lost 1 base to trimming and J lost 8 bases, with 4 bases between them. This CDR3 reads CASSLQDSPLHF. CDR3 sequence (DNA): TGTGCCAGCAGCTTGCAGGATTCACCCCTCCACTTT.

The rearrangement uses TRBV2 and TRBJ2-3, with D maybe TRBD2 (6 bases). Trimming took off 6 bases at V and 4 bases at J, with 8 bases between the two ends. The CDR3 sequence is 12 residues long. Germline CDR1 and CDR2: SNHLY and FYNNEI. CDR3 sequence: CASRWGADTQYF. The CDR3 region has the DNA TGTGCCAGCAGGTGGGGGGCAGATACGCAGTATTTT.

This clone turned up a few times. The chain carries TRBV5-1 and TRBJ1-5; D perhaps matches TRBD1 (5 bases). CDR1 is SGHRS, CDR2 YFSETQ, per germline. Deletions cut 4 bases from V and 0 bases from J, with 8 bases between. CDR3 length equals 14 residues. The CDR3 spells CASSLDSSNQPQHF. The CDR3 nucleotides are TGCGCCAGCAGCCTTGACAGTAGCAATCAGCCCCAGCATTTT.

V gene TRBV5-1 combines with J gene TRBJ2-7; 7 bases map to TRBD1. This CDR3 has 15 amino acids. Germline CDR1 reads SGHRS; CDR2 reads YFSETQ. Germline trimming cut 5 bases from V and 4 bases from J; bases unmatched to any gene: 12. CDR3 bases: TGCGCCAGCAGTTGGGGACAGCGCGATATTTACGAGCAGTACTTC. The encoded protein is CASSWGQRDIYEQYF.

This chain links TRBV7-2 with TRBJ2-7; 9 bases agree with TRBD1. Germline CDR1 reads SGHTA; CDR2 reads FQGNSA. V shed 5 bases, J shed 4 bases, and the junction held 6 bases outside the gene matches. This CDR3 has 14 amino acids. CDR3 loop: CASSGHRGQYEQYF. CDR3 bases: TGTGCCAGCAGCGGCCACAGGGGGCAATACGAGCAGTACTTC.

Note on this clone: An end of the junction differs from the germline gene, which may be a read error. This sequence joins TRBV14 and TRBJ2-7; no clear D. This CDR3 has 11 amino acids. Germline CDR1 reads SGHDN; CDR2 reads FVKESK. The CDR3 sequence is CASSQGYQNIF. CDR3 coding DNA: TGTGCCAGCAGCCAAGGATACCAGAACATCTTC.

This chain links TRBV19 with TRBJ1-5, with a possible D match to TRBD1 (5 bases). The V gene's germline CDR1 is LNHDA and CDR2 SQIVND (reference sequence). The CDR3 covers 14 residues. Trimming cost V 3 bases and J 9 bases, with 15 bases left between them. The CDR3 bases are TGTGCCAGTAGTATGGGACTTGCCGTAGGGCCCCAGCATTTT. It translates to CASSMGLAVGPQHF.

The CDR3: CASSTPSENTEAFF. CDR3 nucleotide sequence: TGTGCCAGTAGTACCCCCTCAGAGAACACTGAAGCTTTCTTT. The chain links TRBV19 to TRBJ1-1, with D unresolved. Trimming removed 4 bases from V and 1 base from J, with 10 bases in between. Germline lookup yields CDR1 LNHDA and CDR2 SQIVND (reference sequence). This CDR3 contains 14 residues.

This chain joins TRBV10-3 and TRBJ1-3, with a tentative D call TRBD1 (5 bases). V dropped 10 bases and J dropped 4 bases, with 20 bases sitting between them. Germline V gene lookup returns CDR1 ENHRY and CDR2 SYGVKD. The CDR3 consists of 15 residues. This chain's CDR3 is CATKLDKVVGNTIYF. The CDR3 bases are TGTGCCACAAAATTGGACAAGGTTGTAGGAAACACCATATATTTT.

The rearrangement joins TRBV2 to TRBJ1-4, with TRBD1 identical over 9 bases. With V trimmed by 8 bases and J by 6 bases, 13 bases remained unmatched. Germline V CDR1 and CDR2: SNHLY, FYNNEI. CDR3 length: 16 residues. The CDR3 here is CASGGQGQSGYEKLFF. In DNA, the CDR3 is TGTGCCAGCGGGGGACAGGGCCAGTCAGGGTATGAAAAACTGTTTTTT.

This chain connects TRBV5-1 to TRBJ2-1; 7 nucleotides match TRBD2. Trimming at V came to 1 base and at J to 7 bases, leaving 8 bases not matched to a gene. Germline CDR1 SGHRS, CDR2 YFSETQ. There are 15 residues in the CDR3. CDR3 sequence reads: CASSLSGGSSNEQFF. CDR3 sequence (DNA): TGCGCCAGCAGCTTGAGTGGCGGGAGTAGTAATGAGCAGTTCTTC.

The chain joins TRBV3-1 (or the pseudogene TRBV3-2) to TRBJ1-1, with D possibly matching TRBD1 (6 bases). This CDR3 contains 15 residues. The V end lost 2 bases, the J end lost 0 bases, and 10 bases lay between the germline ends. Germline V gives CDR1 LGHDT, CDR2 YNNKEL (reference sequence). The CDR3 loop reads CASSQHDRLNTEAFF. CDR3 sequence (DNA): TGTGCCAGCAGCCAACACGACAGGTTGAACACTGAAGCTTTCTTT.

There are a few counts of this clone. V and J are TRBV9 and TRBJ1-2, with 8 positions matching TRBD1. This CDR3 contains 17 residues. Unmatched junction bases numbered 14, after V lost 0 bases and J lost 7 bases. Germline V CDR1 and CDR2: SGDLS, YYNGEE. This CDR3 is CASSVGDRDRFIPGYTF. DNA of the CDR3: TGTGCCAGCAGCGTAGGCGACCGGGACAGGTTTATTCCTGGCTACACCTTC.

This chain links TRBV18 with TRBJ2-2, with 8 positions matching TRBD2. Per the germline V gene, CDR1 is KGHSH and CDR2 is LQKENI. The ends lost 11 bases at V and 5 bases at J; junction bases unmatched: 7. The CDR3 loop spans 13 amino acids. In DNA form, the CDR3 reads TGTGCCGGAGCGGGAGAAAAGACCGGGGAGCTGTTTTTT. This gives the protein CAGAGEKTGELFF.

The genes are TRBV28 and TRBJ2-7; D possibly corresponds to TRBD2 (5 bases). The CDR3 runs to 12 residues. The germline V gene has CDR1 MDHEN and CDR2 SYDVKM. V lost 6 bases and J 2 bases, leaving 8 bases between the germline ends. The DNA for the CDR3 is TGTGCCAGCAGGCGGGTTCCCTACGAGCAGTACTTC. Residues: CASRRVPYEQYF.

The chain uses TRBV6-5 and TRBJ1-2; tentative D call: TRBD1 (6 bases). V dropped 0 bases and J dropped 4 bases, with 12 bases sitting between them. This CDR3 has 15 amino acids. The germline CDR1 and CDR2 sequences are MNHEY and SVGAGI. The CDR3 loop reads CASSYSRAGVYGYTF. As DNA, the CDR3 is TGTGCCAGCAGTTACTCGAGGGCAGGGGTCTATGGCTACACCTTC.

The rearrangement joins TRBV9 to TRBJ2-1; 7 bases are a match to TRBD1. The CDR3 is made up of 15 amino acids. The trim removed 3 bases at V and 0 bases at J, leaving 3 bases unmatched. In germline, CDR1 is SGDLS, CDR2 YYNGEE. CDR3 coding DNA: TGTGCCAGCAGCGCCGGGACAGCCTCCTACAATGAGCAGTTCTTC. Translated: CASSAGTASYNEQFF.

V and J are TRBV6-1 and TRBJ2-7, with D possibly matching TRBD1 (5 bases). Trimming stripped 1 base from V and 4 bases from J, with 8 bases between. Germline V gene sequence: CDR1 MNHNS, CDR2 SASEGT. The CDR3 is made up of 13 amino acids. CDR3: CASSEERQYEQYF. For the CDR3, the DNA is TGTGCCAGCAGTGAAGAGCGACAGTACGAGCAGTACTTC.

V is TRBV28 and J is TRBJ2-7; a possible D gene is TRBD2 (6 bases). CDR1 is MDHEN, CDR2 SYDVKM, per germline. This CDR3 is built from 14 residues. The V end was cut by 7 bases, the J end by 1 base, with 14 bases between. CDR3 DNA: TGTGCCAGCACTATGGGGACTGGGTCCTACGAGCAGTACTTC. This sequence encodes CASTMGTGSYEQYF.

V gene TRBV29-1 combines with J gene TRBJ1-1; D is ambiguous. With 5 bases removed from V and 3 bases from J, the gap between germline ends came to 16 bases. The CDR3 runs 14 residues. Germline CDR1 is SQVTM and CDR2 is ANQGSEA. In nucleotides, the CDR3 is TGCAGCGTTCCGTTGGAGGAATCGGACACTGAAGCTTTCTTT. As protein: CSVPLEESDTEAFF.

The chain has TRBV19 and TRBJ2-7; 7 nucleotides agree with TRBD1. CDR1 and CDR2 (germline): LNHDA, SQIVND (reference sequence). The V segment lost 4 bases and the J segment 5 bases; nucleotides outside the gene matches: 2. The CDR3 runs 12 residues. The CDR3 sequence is CASSRDRNEQYF. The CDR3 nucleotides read TGTGCCAGTAGTAGGGACAGAAACGAGCAGTACTTC.

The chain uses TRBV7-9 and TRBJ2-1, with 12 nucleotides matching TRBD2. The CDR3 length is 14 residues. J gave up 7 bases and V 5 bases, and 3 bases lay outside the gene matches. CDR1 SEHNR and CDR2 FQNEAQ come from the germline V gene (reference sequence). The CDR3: CASSHGTSGNEQFF. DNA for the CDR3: TGTGCCAGCAGCCACGGGACTAGCGGGAATGAGCAGTTCTTC.

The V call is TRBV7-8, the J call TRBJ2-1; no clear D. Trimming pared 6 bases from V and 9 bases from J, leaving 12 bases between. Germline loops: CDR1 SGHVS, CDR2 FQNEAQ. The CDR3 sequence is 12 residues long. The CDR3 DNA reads TGTGCCAGCAGTCCAATAGCTACTGAGCAGTTCTTC. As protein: CASSPIATEQFF.

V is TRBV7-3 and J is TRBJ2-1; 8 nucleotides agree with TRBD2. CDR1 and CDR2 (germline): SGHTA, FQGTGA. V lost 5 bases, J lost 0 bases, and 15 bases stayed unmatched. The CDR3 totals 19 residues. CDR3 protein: CASSAAGLAGMSSYNEQFF. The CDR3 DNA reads TGTGCCAGCAGCGCCGCGGGGCTAGCGGGCATGAGCTCCTACAATGAGCAGTTCTTC.

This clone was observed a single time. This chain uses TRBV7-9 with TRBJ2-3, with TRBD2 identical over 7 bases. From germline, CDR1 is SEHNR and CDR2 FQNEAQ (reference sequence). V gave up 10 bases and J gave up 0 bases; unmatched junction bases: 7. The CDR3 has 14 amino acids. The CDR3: CATAGVLSTDTQYF. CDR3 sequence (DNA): TGTGCCACCGCGGGAGTGCTAAGCACAGATACGCAGTATTTT.